A single sample gave rise to the 30 T cell receptor beta chains below, sequenced in a study of CD8 T cells in Susac syndrome. An amount of RNA that ranged from roughly 0.5 to 1 ug was reverse transcribed with random hexamers. One entry per CDR3 protein results from TCRdb running MiXCR on the immunoSEQ multiplex PCR reads. The sample lists about 80,000 distinct CDR3 sequences; 95% to 96% were seen once. The sequencing input was CD8+ T cells from PBMCs. The receptors come from a human donor with Susac syndrome.

The CDR3 coding sequence is TGCAGCGTAACCCCCAGGGAAGGAGAGACCCAGTACTTC. Translating it yields CSVTPREGETQYF. This chain connects TRBV29-1 to TRBJ2-5, with D possibly being TRBD1 (5 bases). V was pared by 6 bases and J by 4 bases, with 15 bases between. CDR1 and CDR2 (germline): SQVTM, ANQGSEA. The CDR3 runs 13 residues.

V is TRBV29-1 and J is TRBJ2-1, with D possibly being TRBD1 (5 bases). The CDR3 has 12 amino acids. V was clipped by 5 bases and J by 4 bases, with 9 bases between them. Germline V CDR1 and CDR2: SQVTM, ANQGSEA. The CDR3 region is CSVWGQYNEQFF. CDR3 coding DNA: TGCAGCGTTTGGGGCCAGTACAATGAGCAGTTCTTC.

The chain employs TRBV29-1 and TRBJ1-2, with D perhaps matching TRBD1 (6 bases). Germline lookup yields CDR1 SQVTM and CDR2 ANQGSEA. With 0 bases removed from V and 0 bases from J, the gap between germline ends came to 14 bases. The CDR3 has 16 amino acids. The chain's CDR3 is CSVEDRYQGPNYGYTF. DNA for the CDR3: TGCAGCGTTGAAGATCGTTACCAGGGGCCTAACTATGGCTACACCTTC.

The chain has TRBV29-1 and TRBJ2-1; D is perhaps TRBD2 (5 bases). Trimming stripped 5 bases from V and 6 bases from J, with 17 bases between. CDR3 length: 14 residues. Germline CDR1 is SQVTM and CDR2 is ANQGSEA. The CDR3 loop reads CSVPRLAAGNEQFF. The CDR3 DNA reads as TGCAGCGTTCCTAGGCTAGCAGCTGGCAATGAGCAGTTCTTC.

J is TRBJ2-5 and V is TRBV7-9; D gene ambiguous. From germline, CDR1 is SEHNR and CDR2 FQNEAQ (reference sequence). Trimming pared 5 bases from V and 5 bases from J, leaving 15 bases between. The CDR3 is made up of 14 amino acids. CDR3 amino acids: CASSLPAPRETQYF. The DNA for the CDR3 is TGTGCCAGCAGCCTACCGGCGCCCCGGGAGACCCAGTACTTC.

The chain joins TRBV15 to TRBJ2-1; TRBD1 is a possible D gene (5 bases). CDR1 is LNHNV, CDR2 YYDKDF, per germline (reference sequence). V was cut by 0 bases and J by 5 bases, with 8 bases left in between. There are 14 residues in the CDR3. In DNA form, the CDR3 reads TGTGCCACCAGCAGAGAGGCAGGGCACAATGAGCAGTTCTTC. Translating it yields CATSREAGHNEQFF.

The chain carries TRBV28 and TRBJ2-5, with D tentatively TRBD1 (5 bases). From germline, CDR1 is MDHEN and CDR2 SYDVKM. This CDR3 contains 15 residues. Trimming stripped 5 bases from V and 5 bases from J, with 18 bases between. The CDR3 DNA sequence: TGTGCCAGCAGTCCCCGCAGGGTTGGATCGGAGACCCAGTACTTC. Its protein is CASSPRRVGSETQYF.

The chain is built from TRBV5-1 and TRBJ2-7, with D possibly matching TRBD1 (5 bases). V was trimmed by 1 base and J by 4 bases, leaving 6 bases between them. Germline CDR1 reads SGHRS; CDR2 reads YFSETQ. This CDR3 spans 12 amino acids. The CDR3 DNA follows: TGCGCCAGCAGCTTGTCAGGGTACGAGCAGTACTTC. Translating it yields CASSLSGYEQYF.

This chain connects TRBV29-1 to TRBJ2-2; D is unresolved. V shed 3 bases and J shed 3 bases, with 8 bases lying between them. The germline V gene encodes CDR1 SQVTM and CDR2 ANQGSEA. The CDR3 sequence is 13 residues long. DNA of the CDR3: TGCAGCGTTGAGGCTAGAGACACCGGGGAGCTGTTTTTT. Protein sequence: CSVEARDTGELFF.

The chain joins TRBV6-2 or TRBV6-3 to TRBJ2-3; 9 bases line up with TRBD2. V lost 7 bases, J lost 4 bases, and 6 bases stayed unmatched. Per the germline V gene, CDR1 is MNHEY and CDR2 is SVGEGT. The CDR3 is made up of 14 amino acids. CDR3 residues: CASMGGGDADTQYF. CDR3 bases: TGTGCCAGCATGGGCGGGGGGGATGCAGATACGCAGTATTTT.

This clonotype was picked up a small number of times. The chain joins TRBV12-3 or TRBV12-4 to TRBJ1-1, with a weak D call TRBD1 (6 bases). The CDR3 sequence is 14 residues long. V lost 3 bases to trimming and J lost 10 bases, with 18 bases between them. CDR3 in amino acids: CASSFKQGGLGAFF. DNA for the CDR3: TGTGCCAGCAGTTTTAAACAGGGAGGGTTAGGAGCTTTCTTT.

The chain couples TRBV27 to TRBJ1-2; D is uncertain. The germline CDR1 and CDR2 sequences are MNHEY and SMNVEV (reference sequence). Deletions cut 2 bases from V and 0 bases from J, with 13 bases between. The CDR3 spans 16 residues. CDR3 in amino acids: CASSLAGGEPNYGYTF. The CDR3 DNA reads TGTGCCAGCAGTTTAGCCGGTGGAGAACCTAACTATGGCTACACCTTC.

This chain connects TRBV20-1 to TRBJ2-3; 10 bases align to TRBD2. Germline V gene sequence: CDR1 DFQATT, CDR2 SNEGSKA (reference sequence). The J segment lost 1 base and the V segment lost 0 bases, leaving 7 bases of the junction unmatched. This CDR3 is 17 amino acids long. The CDR3 DNA sequence: TGCAGTGCTAGAGACCCGAGTCTAGCGGGGGGCACAGATACGCAGTATTTT. Amino acids: CSARDPSLAGGTDTQYF.

The V and J genes are TRBV19 and TRBJ2-7, with D tentatively TRBD2 (5 bases). The CDR3 extends over 12 amino acids. Germline CDR1 LNHDA, CDR2 SQIVND (reference sequence). Deletions cut 1 base from V and 6 bases from J, with 7 bases between. This chain's CDR3 is CASSIVGSEQYF. In nucleotides, the CDR3 is TGTGCCAGTAGTATAGTAGGGAGCGAGCAGTACTTC. The full variable domain, its missing parts supplied by reference TRBV19 and TRBJ2-7, is DGGITQSPKYLFRKEGQNVTLSCEQNLNHDAMYWYRQDPGQGLRLIYYSQIVNDFQKGDIAEGYSVSREKKESFPLTVTSAQKNPTAFYLCASSIVGSEQYFGPGTRLTVT.

V usage is TRBV20-1 and J usage is TRBJ2-1; perhaps TRBD2 as D (6 bases). The CDR3 runs 12 residues. CDR1 is DFQATT, CDR2 SNEGSKA, per germline (reference sequence). Trimming left V 3 bases short and J 9 bases short, with 12 bases between. CDR3 amino acids: CSARIVGGEQFF. The CDR3 bases are TGCAGTGCTAGGATTGTGGGGGGTGAGCAGTTCTTC.

This clonotype counts as medium-sized (0.01 to 0.1%). The V gene is TRBV7-2, the J gene TRBJ1-1; tentatively, D is TRBD1 (5 bases). The CDR3 loop spans 14 amino acids. Germline CDR1 is SGHTA and CDR2 is FQGNSA. Trimming pared 5 bases from V and 2 bases from J, leaving 12 bases between. The CDR3 here is CASSLHQGNTEAFF. In DNA, the CDR3 is TGTGCCAGCAGCCTCCACCAGGGAAACACTGAAGCTTTCTTT.

The chain joins TRBV28 to TRBJ1-2; no reliable D call. Trimming took 5 bases from V and 4 from J, leaving 20 bases between them. Germline-derived CDR1 and CDR2 are MDHEN and SYDVKM. CDR3 length: 16 amino acids. In DNA form, the CDR3 reads TGTGCCAGCAGTATGAACGTCGGGAGGGAAACCTATGGCTACACCTTC. Its translation: CASSMNVGRETYGYTF.

The gene calls are TRBV5-1 and TRBJ2-2, with D perhaps assigned TRBD1 or TRBD2 (6 bases each). V gave up 0 bases and J gave up 5 bases, with 17 bases separating them. Germline CDR1 is SGHRS and CDR2 is YFSETQ. The CDR3 is made up of 17 amino acids. Written as DNA, the CDR3 is TGCGCCAGCAGCTTGGCCGAGGGGGGTCCGTGGACCGGGGAGCTGTTTTTT. Translating gives CASSLAEGGPWTGELFF.

V gene TRBV5-1 combines with J gene TRBJ2-7; 7 bases align to TRBD1. The CDR3 runs to 18 residues. From germline, CDR1 is SGHRS and CDR2 YFSETQ. With 4 bases clipped from V and 0 bases from J, the junction kept 16 bases outside the gene matches. The chain's CDR3 is CASSANTLRGPSSYEQYF. CDR3 nucleotides: TGCGCCAGCAGCGCGAACACCCTTAGGGGGCCGAGCTCCTACGAGCAGTACTTC.

The chain combines TRBV9 with TRBJ2-2; 8 bases are a match to TRBD1. This CDR3 has 16 residues. J was trimmed by 3 bases and V by 4 bases; bases with no gene match: 8. Per the germline V gene, CDR1 is SGDLS and CDR2 is YYNGEE. The CDR3 loop is CASSPGQGPYTGELFF. CDR3 DNA sequence: TGTGCCAGCAGCCCAGGACAGGGTCCCTACACCGGGGAGCTGTTTTTT. Complete variable domain (other parts from reference TRBV9 and TRBJ2-2): DSGVTQTPKHLITATGQRVTLRCSPRSGDLSVYWYQQSLDQGLQFLIQYYNGEERAKGNILERFSAQQFPDLHSELNLSSLELGDSALYFCASSPGQGPYTGELFFGEGSRLTVL.

Written as DNA, the CDR3 is TGTGCCAGCAGCTTAACAGGGGGTCTTGATGAGCAGTTCTTC. It encodes CASSLTGGLDEQFF. V is TRBV7-9 and J is TRBJ2-1, with TRBD1 identical over 8 bases. Germline V gene lookup returns CDR1 SEHNR and CDR2 FQNEAQ (reference sequence). V shed 2 bases, J shed 8 bases, and the junction held 5 bases outside the gene matches. The CDR3 spans 14 residues.

This chain links TRBV6-5 with TRBJ2-5, with TRBD2 identical over 10 bases. Germline V lookup: CDR1 MNHEY, CDR2 SVGAGI. This CDR3 spans 14 amino acids. Germline trimming cut 3 bases from V and 5 bases from J; bases unmatched to any gene: 3. The chain's CDR3 is CASSYQLAGETQYF. The CDR3 nucleotides read TGTGCCAGCAGTTATCAACTAGCGGGGGAGACCCAGTACTTC.

The chain is built from TRBV27 and TRBJ2-7; a weak D match, TRBD2 (6 bases). V dropped 6 bases and J dropped 3 bases, with 18 bases sitting between them. The CDR3 consists of 15 residues. CDR1 is MNHEY and CDR2 is SMNVEV in the germline V gene (reference sequence). This chain's CDR3 is CASSPSGLDLYEQYF. Written as DNA, the CDR3 is TGTGCCAGCAGCCCCAGCGGGTTGGACCTCTACGAGCAGTACTTC.

J is TRBJ2-5 and V is TRBV18; D ambiguous. Germline assignment: CDR1 KGHSH and CDR2 LQKENI. This CDR3 comprises 15 residues. Between the trimmed V and J ends, which lost 3 bases and 2 bases, there was a span of 13 bases. The CDR3 loop is CASSPVARRQETQYF. The CDR3 DNA sequence: TGTGCCAGCTCACCGGTGGCCCGCAGACAAGAGACCCAGTACTTC. The full variable domain, rest sourced from reference TRBV18 and TRBJ2-5, is NAGVMQNPRHLVRRRGQEARLRCSPMKGHSHVYWYRQLPEEGLKFMVYLQKENIIDESGMPKERFSAEFPKEGPSILRIQQVVRGDSAAYFCASSPVARRQETQYFGPGTRLLVL.

The chain is built from TRBV7-9 and TRBJ1-2, with no clear D. CDR3 length equals 14 residues. The germline V gene has CDR1 SEHNR and CDR2 FQNEAQ (reference sequence). V was cut by 4 bases and J by 4 bases, with 13 bases left in between. CDR3 residues: CASSSQFQSYGYTF. The DNA for the CDR3 is TGTGCCAGCAGCTCCCAGTTCCAATCCTATGGCTACACCTTC.

This rearrangement joins TRBV7-9 to TRBJ2-7, with 8 bases lining up with TRBD1. Germline CDR1 and CDR2: SEHNR and FQNEAQ (reference sequence). CDR3 length: 13 amino acids. Trimming cost V 5 bases and J 9 bases; bases outside gene matches: 9. Here the CDR3 reads CASSEQGDPVQYF. CDR3 nucleotides: TGTGCCAGCAGCGAACAGGGGGATCCGGTGCAGTACTTC.

In its sample, this clonotype was seen once. The rearrangement uses TRBV7-6 and TRBJ2-3; 12 bases are a match to TRBD2. Germline V gene lookup returns CDR1 SGHVS and CDR2 FNYEAQ. The V segment lost 5 bases and the J segment 2 bases; nucleotides outside the gene matches: 5. The CDR3 has 16 residues. Here the CDR3 reads CASSPRLAGDTDTQYF. The DNA of the CDR3 is TGTGCCAGCAGCCCCCGACTAGCGGGGGACACAGATACGCAGTATTTT.

The chain combines TRBV18 with TRBJ2-1, with D perhaps given as TRBD1 or TRBD2 (5 bases each). Germline CDR1 reads KGHSH; CDR2 reads LQKENI. Trimming stripped 0 bases from V and 8 bases from J, with 20 bases between. The CDR3 is made up of 17 amino acids. The CDR3 nucleotides read TGTGCCAGCTCACCACCTACTTGGGACCGTGGTTCCGATGAGCAGTTCTTC. Translating gives CASSPPTWDRGSDEQFF.

The chain is built from TRBV20-1 and TRBJ1-2; D gene uncertain. The CDR3 covers 13 residues. Between the trimmed V and J ends, which lost 1 base and 5 bases, there was a span of 11 bases. CDR1 is DFQATT, CDR2 SNEGSKA, per germline (reference sequence). The chain's CDR3 is CSARVGDRYGYTF. DNA for the CDR3: TGCAGTGCTAGAGTTGGGGATCGGTATGGCTACACCTTC.

The chain has TRBV29-1 and TRBJ2-1, with TRBD2 matching over 7 bases. Per the germline V gene, CDR1 is SQVTM and CDR2 is ANQGSEA. Germline trimming cut 1 base from V and 0 bases from J; bases unmatched to any gene: 15. The CDR3 has 19 residues. The CDR3, as DNA: TGCAGCGTTGAAGGGAAGCGGGACCCCATTAACCACTCCTACAATGAGCAGTTCTTC. This codes for CSVEGKRDPINHSYNEQFF.